The 6 T cell receptor beta chains presented below share a single source sample, sequenced in a study of STAT3 mutations in large granular lymphocyte leukemia. Findings and limits, study-wide: Every T-LGLL patient had at least one immunodominant TCRbeta clonotype.

Generated by immunoSEQ multiplex PCR, the TCRdb table keeps only in-frame clones and is missing some. The top ten clones hold about half of a sample with about 8,400 clones, 91% of them seen once. Antigens for these TCRs are unknown. Sequencing input: peripheral blood mononuclear cells. The receptor set was obtained from a man aged 45-60 years with T-cell large granular lymphocyte leukemia. Some clones in this sample may be carry-over from other donors' samples.

This clone showed up just once. This chain joins TRBV30 and TRBJ2-2, with 9 bases that match TRBD2. The CDR3 consists of 16 residues. Germline V lookup: CDR1 GTSNPN, CDR2 SVGIG (reference sequence). Trimming took 4 bases from V and 4 from J; bases not matched to a gene: 10. The CDR3 reads CAWKIGGSGGTGELFF. The CDR3 DNA follows: TGTGCCTGGAAGATAGGAGGTAGCGGGGGCACCGGGGAGCTGTTTTTT.

The chain links TRBV7-2 to TRBJ2-7; D remains ambiguous. This CDR3 contains 13 residues. Germline V lookup: CDR1 SGHTA, CDR2 FQGNSA. Trimming took 1 base from V and 6 from J, leaving 10 bases between them. CDR3 coding DNA: TGTGCCAGCAGCTTAGGGGTGGTTGGCGAGCAGTACTTC. Translation gives CASSLGVVGEQYF.

V usage is TRBV29-1 and J usage is TRBJ1-2; D is possibly TRBD1 (5 bases). V was trimmed by 7 bases and J by 4 bases, leaving 16 bases between them. Germline CDR1 reads SQVTM; CDR2 reads ANQGSEA. There are 13 residues in the CDR3. CDR3 residues: CSAWGGRVYGYTF. In DNA, the CDR3 is TGCAGCGCCTGGGGGGGGAGGGTCTATGGCTACACCTTC.

J is TRBJ2-3 and V is TRBV5-4; D gene unclear. The germline V and J ends were trimmed by 3 bases and 1 base, with 3 bases remaining between them. CDR1 SGHNT and CDR2 YYREEE come from the germline V gene (reference sequence). The CDR3 runs to 12 residues. The CDR3: CASSSGTDTQYF. The CDR3, as DNA: TGTGCCAGCAGCTCTGGCACAGATACGCAGTATTTT.

The genes are TRBV6-4 and TRBJ2-1; D unresolved. CDR1 MRHNA and CDR2 SNTAGT come from the germline V gene. The CDR3 runs 13 residues. The ends were cut back, 0 bases at V and 7 bases at J, with 7 bases in the middle. The CDR3 region is CASSDSSNNEQFF. CDR3 coding DNA: TGTGCCAGCAGTGACTCGAGTAATAATGAGCAGTTCTTC.

This clone was detected only once. The chain recombines TRBV7-2 with TRBJ2-7; a weak D match, TRBD1 (6 bases). CDR1 and CDR2 (germline): SGHTA, FQGNSA. V lost 5 bases to trimming and J lost 5 bases, with 10 bases between them. This CDR3 has 12 residues. The CDR3 loop is CASSPQGHEQYF. CDR3 DNA: TGTGCCAGCAGCCCACAGGGACACGAGCAGTACTTC.